This TCR beta chain was recovered during a study of identical twins. This clonotype was counted a few times. Its antigen is as yet unknown. Whole-study results and caveats: Abundant cord blood beta clonotypes carried fewer insertions; memory repertoires showed none. It was possible that invariant MAIT and iNKT cells partly confounded the zero-insertion analyses.

Template switching added a universal primer binding site, and final cDNA carried unique molecular identifiers. TCRdb fed the 5' RACE reads into MiXCR, producing one record per CDR3 protein. The table shows about 430,000 distinct CDR3 sequences, with under 20% occurring only once. The CDR3 totals 17 residues. Germline loops: CDR1 SGHRS, CDR2 YFSETQ. V was clipped by 0 bases and J by 2 bases, with 17 bases between them. The rearrangement joins TRBV5-1 to TRBJ1-1; D remains unclear. This receptor was identified in a man aged 50 to 59 in good health. Sequencing was carried out using naive T cells sorted from blood. This CDR3 reads CASSLVTPTQFNTEAFF. The CDR3 region has the DNA TGCGCCAGCAGCTTGGTGACCCCAACGCAGTTTAACACTGAAGCTTTCTTT.